Each of the 27 T cell receptor beta chains below was sequenced from the same sample in a study of T cell clonality in common variable immunodeficiency. Broader study findings: Fewer deletions and N-nucleotide insertions were reportedly seen in common variable immunodeficiency TCR beta sequences.

The data were produced by immunoSEQ multiplex PCR, yet TCRdb's version contains in-frame clones alone and is incomplete. Recorded here are 10,000 to 13,000 clones, none singletons. These receptors' targets are unknown. The sample consisted of peripheral blood mononuclear cells. These receptors all come from a human donor with common variable immunodeficiency.

Comment on this clone: The sequence runs out 3 residues before the end of the CDR3; the remainder is reconstructed from the germline J gene. The chain links TRBV7-6 to TRBJ2-1, with D possibly being TRBD2 (5 bases). CDR3 length equals 13 residues. V shed 5 bases and J shed 6 bases, with 11 bases lying between them. Germline-derived CDR1 and CDR2 are SGHVS and FNYEAQ. This chain's CDR3 is CASSPGLFNEQFF. CDR3 DNA, as far as it was read: TGTGCCAGCAGCCCAGGACTCTTCAATGAG.

There are a few counts of this clone. The CDR3 extends 3 residues past the end of the read, so its final part is completed from the germline J gene. The chain uses TRBV19 and TRBJ2-7; 7 bases are a match to TRBD1. Germline V gives CDR1 LNHDA, CDR2 SQIVND (reference sequence). The CDR3 is made up of 15 amino acids. Trimming cost V 0 bases and J 2 bases; bases outside gene matches: 4. The CDR3 bases that were read are TGTGCCAGTAGTATAGAACAGGGGATAACCTACGAG. It codes for CASSIEQGITYE. Given in full, the CDR3 is CASSIEQGITYEQYF.

Comment on this clone: The read finishes 3 residues shy of the CDR3 end, and the germline J gene is used to complete it. This sequence joins TRBV19 and TRBJ2-7; 7 bases fit TRBD2. The CDR3 extends over 16 amino acids. V shed 9 bases and J 3 bases; nucleotides not matched to a gene: 17. Germline lookup yields CDR1 LNHDA and CDR2 SQIVND (reference sequence). The sequenced part of the CDR3 DNA is TGTGCCAGATCCGGGGCTAGCGGAGGGCCCTTCTACGAG. This translates into CARSGASGGPFYE. The CDR3 in its entirety is CARSGASGGPFYEQYF.

This clone was seen more than once but under ten times. The observed sequence ends 3 residues before the CDR3 terminus, with the missing tail filled in from the germline J gene. V and J are TRBV18 and TRBJ1-5; 8 positions agree with TRBD1. Trimming removed 3 bases from V and 3 bases from J; junction bases left unmatched: 10. Per germline, CDR1 KGHSH and CDR2 LQKENI. The CDR3 totals 17 residues. CDR3 DNA (partial): TGTGCCAGCTCACCGTCACCGGGACAGGCTTACAATCAGCCC. The encoded protein is CASSPSPGQAYNQP. The CDR3 as a whole reads CASSPSPGQAYNQPQHF.

Comments on this clone: One junction end does not reproduce the germline sequence, and a read error may be involved. The read terminates 3 residues before the CDR3 end, so the remaining end is supplied by the germline J gene. V usage is TRBV18 and J usage is TRBJ1-4, with D possibly matching TRBD1 (5 bases). From germline, CDR1 is KGHSH and CDR2 LQKENI. The CDR3 is made up of 13 amino acids. The sequenced CDR3 bases are TGTACCAGCTCACGGGGCCCAGATGAAAAA. It yields the protein CTSSRGPDEK. The full-length CDR3 reads as CTSSRGPDEKLFF.

By its share, this clone is medium-sized (0.01 to 0.1%). The read comes to an end 3 residues before the CDR3 does, leaving the germline J gene to fill in the end. V and J are TRBV5-6 and TRBJ2-7; TRBD2 might be the D (6 bases). V lost 0 bases, J lost 6 bases, and 13 bases lay in between. The germline V gene has CDR1 SGHDT and CDR2 YYEEEE. The CDR3 contains 14 residues. CDR3 amino acids: CASSLGLDAAEQYF. CDR3 DNA (partial): TGTGCCAGCAGCTTGGGACTAGACGCGGCCGAG.

A remark on this clone: Read data end 3 residues before the CDR3 end; the end is taken from the germline J gene. The V gene is TRBV19, the J gene TRBJ1-2; 8 bases fit TRBD1. V dropped 9 bases and J dropped 7; count of bases not matched to a gene: 10. Germline values: CDR1 LNHDA, CDR2 SQIVND (reference sequence). The CDR3 length is 13 residues. This chain's CDR3 is CASNGQGVSGYTF. The sequenced CDR3 bases are TGTGCCAGCAACGGACAGGGTGTATCTGGC.

This clone was counted only a few times. The observed sequence ends 3 residues before the CDR3 terminus, with the missing tail filled in from the germline J gene. The rearrangement uses TRBV19 and TRBJ1-5; 8 nucleotides match TRBD1. CDR3 length: 15 amino acids. The V and J ends lost 5 bases and 2 bases, in that order; junction bases with no gene match: 5. Germline CDR1 LNHDA, CDR2 SQIVND (reference sequence). The CDR3 sequence: CASSGDRGGNQPQHF. CDR3 DNA (partial): TGTGCCAGTAGTGGCGACAGGGGTGGCAATCAGCCC.

For this clone: The read ends 3 residues early relative to the CDR3; the germline J gene fills the gap. J is TRBJ2-5 and V is TRBV19, with TRBD1 matching 10 bases. The CDR3 runs to 17 residues. Per germline, CDR1 LNHDA and CDR2 SQIVND (reference sequence). V shed 5 bases, J shed 1 base, and the junction held 10 bases outside the gene matches. The part of the CDR3 DNA that was read is TGTGCCAGTAGTGGTTGGGACAGGGGTGGCCTCCAAGAGACC. This sequence encodes CASSGWDRGGLQET. The CDR3 as a whole reads CASSGWDRGGLQETQYF.

The table lists this clone with a few counts. The observed sequence ends 3 residues before the CDR3 terminus, with the missing tail filled in from the germline J gene. The V call is TRBV18, the J call TRBJ2-7; 9 nucleotides match TRBD2. This CDR3 contains 16 residues. CDR1 and CDR2 (germline): KGHSH, LQKENI. V was clipped by 0 bases and J by 4 bases; unmatched bases: 7. The CDR3 sequence is CASSPPEAGGRYEQYF. The sequenced CDR3 bases are TGTGCCAGCTCACCACCGGAGGCGGGAGGGAGATACGAG.

This clone is medium-sized in the sample. The DNA ends 3 residues before the CDR3 does, and the rest of the CDR3 is filled in from the germline J gene. This rearrangement joins TRBV30 to TRBJ1-1, with D unresolved. The CDR3 runs 15 residues. Trimming shortened V by 6 bases and J by 1 base, and 18 bases separated the two germline ends. Germline CDR1 is GTSNPN and CDR2 is SVGIG (reference sequence). The part of the CDR3 DNA that was read is TGTGCCTGTCCCCCAATCCCGGGTTGGAACACTGAA. Protein: CACPPIPGWNTE. The whole CDR3 protein is CACPPIPGWNTEAFF.

The sample holds a few counts of this clone. The junction shows a germline mismatch at one end, possibly a read error. The CDR3 goes on 3 residues after the read ends, and that part is filled in from the germline J gene. The genes are TRBV7-9 and TRBJ1-6, with D unclear. The CDR3 sequence is 12 residues long. From germline, CDR1 is SEHNR and CDR2 FQNEAQ (reference sequence). The sequenced CDR3 bases are TGTTCCAGCAGCTTAGGAGGTGTTGCC. This codes for CSSSLGGVA. The full CDR3 protein reads CSSSLGGVALHF. The variable domain in full, with the rest retrieved from reference TRBV7-9 and TRBJ1-6, is DTGVSQNPRHKITKRGQNVTFRCDPISEHNRLYWYRQTLGQGPEFLTYFQNEAQLEKSRLLSDRFSAERPKGSFSTLEIQRTEQGDSAMYLCSSSLGGVALHFGNGTRLTVT.

This clone qualifies as medium-sized. With the read ending 3 residues before the CDR3 end, the germline J gene is used to fill in that end. The chain is built from TRBV19 and TRBJ2-7; TRBD2 matches at 8 bases. J was trimmed by 1 base and V by 3 bases; bases with no gene match: 5. This CDR3 is 15 amino acids long. CDR1 is LNHDA, CDR2 SQIVND, per germline (reference sequence). CDR3 amino acids: CASSISGSSSYEQYF. The part of the CDR3 DNA that was read is TGTGCCAGTAGTATCAGCGGGAGTTCTTCCTACGAG.

A note on this clone: The sequence runs out 3 residues before the end of the CDR3; the remainder is reconstructed from the germline J gene. The chain carries TRBV6-2 or TRBV6-3 and TRBJ1-2; 7 bases align to TRBD1. This CDR3 spans 14 amino acids. V gave up 6 bases and J gave up 7 bases; unmatched junction bases: 11. Germline V CDR1 and CDR2: MNHEY, SVGEGT. The CDR3 sequence is CASRPRGGGGGYTF. The DNA read from the CDR3 is TGTGCCAGCAGGCCCCGGGGAGGGGGCGGTGGC.

Concerning this clone itself: The read stops 3 residues short of the end of the CDR3; the missing end is completed from the germline J gene. J is TRBJ2-3 and V is TRBV30; D remains ambiguous. V lost 0 bases to trimming and J lost 2 bases, with 9 bases between them. The germline CDR1 and CDR2 sequences are GTSNPN and SVGIG (reference sequence). The CDR3 consists of 14 residues. Partial CDR3 DNA: TGTGCCTGGAGTGTACACAGATCCACAGATACG. As protein: CAWSVHRSTDT. In full, the CDR3 is CAWSVHRSTDTQYF. The whole variable domain, filled in from reference TRBV30 and TRBJ2-3, reads SQTIHQWPATLVQPVGSPLSLECTVEGTSNPNLYWYRQAAGRGLQLLFYSVGIGQISSEVPQNLSASRPQDRQFILSSKKLLLSDSGFYLCAWSVHRSTDTQYFGPGTRLTVL.

The table lists this clone with a few counts. The CDR3 goes on 3 residues after the read ends, and that part is filled in from the germline J gene. The chain joins TRBV7-9 to TRBJ1-6; D is perhaps TRBD1 (6 bases). The CDR3 extends over 14 amino acids. Germline assignment: CDR1 SEHNR and CDR2 FQNEAQ (reference sequence). V lost 3 bases and J lost 7, with 10 bases in between. CDR3 DNA (partial): TGTGCCAGCAGCTTCCCAGGGGCGAATTCACCC. This encodes CASSFPGANSP. The full-length CDR3 reads as CASSFPGANSPLHF.

This clone was counted between two and nine times. The CDR3 end is not reached by the read, which stops 3 residues before it; the germline J gene fills it in. The chain links TRBV7-9 to TRBJ2-3; the match to TRBD2 covers 7 bases. V was pared by 11 bases and J by 0 bases, with 5 bases of the junction left unmatched. The CDR3 spans 13 residues. CDR1 SEHNR and CDR2 FQNEAQ come from the germline V gene (reference sequence). Partial CDR3 DNA: TGTGCCTCGGAGCGGGATAGCACAGATACG. This gives the protein CASERDSTDT. In full, the CDR3 reads CASERDSTDTQYF.

In regard to this clone: One junction end does not reproduce the germline sequence, and a read error may be involved. The read falls 3 residues short of the CDR3 end, and the missing part is taken from the germline J gene. The genes are TRBV7-7 and TRBJ1-4; 8 nucleotides agree with TRBD1. The CDR3 loop spans 15 amino acids. CDR1 is SSHAT, CDR2 FNYEAQ, per germline (reference sequence). The DNA read from the CDR3 is TGTGCTAGCAGCGGTCGACAGGGGCCTAATGAAAAA. This encodes CASSGRQGPNEK. The complete CDR3 protein is CASSGRQGPNEKLFF.

The table lists this clone with a few counts. One end of the junction fails to match germline, which may point to a read error. Read data end 3 residues before the CDR3 end; the end is taken from the germline J gene. The chain links TRBV7-7 to TRBJ2-3; 7 bases line up with TRBD2. The CDR3 contains 16 residues. The germline gives CDR1 SSHAT, CDR2 FNYEAQ (reference sequence). The CDR3 DNA, read in part, is TGTGCTAGCAGCCCCCTAGGAACTAGCGCGGCAGATACG. This translates into CASSPLGTSAADT. The entire CDR3 sequence reads CASSPLGTSAADTQYF.

As to this clone: The read falls 3 residues short of the CDR3 end, and the missing part is taken from the germline J gene. This chain uses TRBV7-3 with TRBJ2-5; tentatively, D is TRBD2 (5 bases). The CDR3 is made up of 14 amino acids. Per germline, CDR1 SGHTA and CDR2 FQGTGA. V gave up 2 bases and J gave up 4 bases, with 11 bases separating them. CDR3 bases read: TGTGCCAGCAGCTTAGCTCCCGAGGGAGAGACC. This gives the protein CASSLAPEGET. The CDR3 in its entirety is CASSLAPEGETQYF.

A word on this clone: The read terminates 3 residues ahead of where the CDR3 ends, so the germline J gene completes it. The chain carries TRBV30 and TRBJ1-4, with D hard to call. CDR3 length: 10 amino acids. V lost 3 bases, J lost 10 bases, and 6 bases lay in between. The germline CDR1 and CDR2 sequences are GTSNPN and SVGIG (reference sequence). The covered CDR3 bases are TGTGCCTGGAGCAGCGGAAAA. Translation: CAWSSGK. The entire CDR3 reads CAWSSGKLFF.

In this sample, this clone turned up a few times. The missing CDR3 end, 3 residues past where the read stops, is filled in from the germline J gene. The rearrangement uses TRBV7-3 and TRBJ2-3, with D unclear. The CDR3 covers 14 residues. V lost 1 base, J lost 0 bases, and 5 bases lay in between. Germline CDR1 SGHTA, CDR2 FQGTGA. This CDR3 reads CASSLRASTDTQYF. The CDR3 bases that were read are TGTGCCAGCAGCTTAAGGGCTAGCACAGATACG.

Worth noting for this clone: The sequenced fragment ends 3 residues before the CDR3 boundary, so the rest is inferred from the germline J gene. This chain uses TRBV30 with TRBJ2-1; 8 bases fit TRBD2. The germline CDR1 and CDR2 sequences are GTSNPN and SVGIG (reference sequence). The ends lost 4 bases at V and 4 bases at J; junction bases unmatched: 6. The CDR3 is 14 amino acids. Incomplete CDR3 DNA: TGTGCCTGGACAAGAGCGGGAGAGTACAATGAG. Protein product: CAWTRAGEYNE. The entire CDR3 sequence reads CAWTRAGEYNEQFF.

This clone appeared a few times. The read terminates 3 residues ahead of where the CDR3 ends, so the germline J gene completes it. The chain joins TRBV6-2 or TRBV6-3 to TRBJ2-3; the D gene is possibly TRBD1 (6 bases). The germline V and J ends were trimmed by 0 bases and 4 bases, with 11 bases remaining between them. The germline CDR1 and CDR2 sequences are MNHEY and SVGEGT. The CDR3 consists of 15 residues. This CDR3 reads CASSYSHRAPDTQYF. The part of the CDR3 DNA that was read is TGTGCCAGCAGTTACTCGCACAGGGCTCCAGATACG.

In regard to this clone: Read coverage stops 3 residues before the CDR3 terminus; the germline J gene supplies the remainder. The rearrangement joins TRBV18 to TRBJ2-5, with 11 bases lining up with TRBD2. CDR1 and CDR2 (germline): KGHSH, LQKENI. The junction had 5 bases not matched to a gene; V was cut back by 9 bases and J by 5 bases. CDR3 length: 13 residues. The CDR3 DNA, read in part, is TGTGCCAGTATGACTAGCGGGACGGAGACC. Translated: CASMTSGTET. The whole CDR3 is CASMTSGTETQYF.

There are a few counts of this clone. The DNA ends 3 residues before the CDR3 does, and the rest of the CDR3 is filled in from the germline J gene. The J gene is TRBJ2-7, the V gene TRBV20-1; no definite D call. The CDR3 consists of 13 residues. The V gene's germline CDR1 is DFQATT and CDR2 SNEGSKA (reference sequence). The V end lost 1 base, the J end lost 0 bases, and 7 bases lay between the germline ends. The CDR3 bases that were read are TGCAGTGCTAGAGTTGACACCTCCTACGAG. Protein sequence: CSARVDTSYE. The whole CDR3 sequence is CSARVDTSYEQYF.

CDR3 DNA, as far as it was read: TGCGCCAGCAGCTTGGCCTCCTACCAAGAGACC. This translates into CASSLASYQET. The whole CDR3 protein is CASSLASYQETQYF. The genes are TRBV5-1 and TRBJ2-5; D unresolved. The read halts 3 residues ahead of the CDR3 end, with the missing end drawn from the germline J gene. Trimming stripped 0 bases from V and 0 bases from J, with 6 bases between. CDR3 size: 14 residues. The germline V gene has CDR1 SGHRS and CDR2 YFSETQ.